This T cell receptor beta chain came from a study of shared clonotypes between healthy human individuals. Trimming cost V 5 bases and J 8 bases, with 19 bases left between them. The CDR3 spans 15 residues. Germline CDR1 reads SEHNR; CDR2 reads FQNEAQ (reference sequence). This clone was recorded once. The antigen is not known. Sequencing was performed with immunoSEQ multiplex PCR; in TCRdb, only in-frame clones are kept and a portion is missing. The sample lists hundreds of thousands of clones, nearly 95% seen once, with less than 25% in the top ten. Study-wide results and caveats: A reduction in generation probabilities was seen for non-shared clonotypes relative to those shared by all four donors. Clonotypes that were shared across several donors made up approximately 5% of naive CD4 clonotypes.

CD8 cells regarded as naive lacked CD45RO, were positively chosen for CCR7, and omitted terminally differentiated effector memory CD45RA+ cells. Study donors comprised healthy, HIV-negative adults devoid of recent acute infection or vaccination. All participating donors were Caucasian adults from Nashville, Tennessee. The sequence came from a man aged 30 to 39 in good health. This sequence joins TRBV7-9 and TRBJ1-5, with D unclear. The material sequenced was naive CD8+ T cells sorted from blood. The CDR3 protein is CASSQDLFGVKPQHF. CDR3 bases: TGTGCCAGCAGCCAAGATCTGTTCGGTGTCAAGCCCCAGCATTTT.